Each of the 19 T cell receptor beta chains below was sequenced from the same sample in a study of shared clonotypes between healthy human individuals. Naive CD8 isolation took CD45RO-negative cells positively selected for CCR7 and excluded terminally differentiated effector memory CD45RA+ cells. The protocol was immunoSEQ multiplex PCR, while the TCRdb copy is restricted to in-frame clones and leaves out a portion. The profile shows about 2.1 million clones, over 85% of them singletons. The source material was naive CD8+ T cells from PBMCs. These receptors came from a man in his late teens or twenties in good health. Some clones in this sample may be carry-over from other donors' samples.

V and J are TRBV7-9 and TRBJ1-2, with 7 bases identical to TRBD1. Germline CDR1 SEHNR, CDR2 FQNEAQ (reference sequence). V lost 1 base to trimming and J lost 7 bases; unmatched junction nucleotides: 9. The CDR3 covers 15 residues. Here the CDR3 reads CASSLGGGKMSGYTF. In DNA form, the CDR3 reads TGTGCCAGCAGCTTAGGAGGGGGCAAGATGAGTGGCTACACCTTC.

V gene TRBV7-8 combines with J gene TRBJ2-4; TRBD2 aligns across 13 bases. The V and J ends lost 4 bases and 0 bases, in that order; junction bases with no gene match: 12. CDR1 SGHVS and CDR2 FQNEAQ come from the germline V gene. The CDR3 is 20 amino acids. For the CDR3, the DNA is TGTGCCAGCAGCTGGGAACAGGGACTAGCGGGGAAACTAGCCAAAAACATTCAGTACTTC. This encodes CASSWEQGLAGKLAKNIQYF.

The gene calls are TRBV7-9 and TRBJ2-2; D is uncertain. This CDR3 spans 14 amino acids. Trimming shortened V by 3 bases and J by 8 bases, and 13 bases separated the two germline ends. CDR1 is SEHNR, CDR2 FQNEAQ, per germline (reference sequence). The CDR3 here is CASSFAASRGELFF. The CDR3 coding sequence is TGTGCCAGCAGCTTTGCGGCGTCTAGGGGGGAGCTGTTTTTT.

The chain has TRBV28 and TRBJ2-7, with a possible D match to TRBD2 (6 bases). V shed 5 bases and J shed 3 bases, with 14 bases lying between them. The V gene's germline CDR1 is MDHEN and CDR2 SYDVKM. This CDR3 comprises 14 residues. CDR3 amino acids: CASSPPSGLYEQYF. The CDR3 nucleotides read TGTGCCAGCAGTCCTCCCTCGGGACTCTACGAGCAGTACTTC.

CDR3: CASSVRTAAYEQYF. The CDR3 DNA follows: TGTGCCAGCAGCGTGAGGACCGCAGCCTACGAGCAGTACTTC. The V gene is TRBV5-6, the J gene TRBJ2-7; D ambiguous. Trimming removed 4 bases at V and 2 bases at J, with 13 bases between. CDR1 is SGHDT and CDR2 is YYEEEE in the germline V gene. The length of the CDR3 is 14 residues.

The CDR3 DNA is TGTGCCAGCAGCACGACAGGGGGCTTATACAATGAGCAGTTCTTC. Its translation is CASSTTGGLYNEQFF. This rearrangement joins TRBV9 to TRBJ2-1; 10 bases agree with TRBD1. Trimming at V came to 4 bases and at J to 4 bases, leaving 5 bases not matched to a gene. Germline lookup yields CDR1 SGDLS and CDR2 YYNGEE. CDR3 length equals 15 residues.

The rearrangement joins TRBV5-6 to TRBJ1-1; D gene unclear. The V and J ends lost 2 bases and 3 bases respectively, with 11 bases between them. CDR1 and CDR2 (germline): SGHDT, YYEEEE. The length of the CDR3 is 14 residues. CDR3 sequence reads: CASSFFSSDTEAFF. The DNA of the CDR3 is TGTGCCAGCAGCTTTTTTTCGTCGGACACTGAAGCTTTCTTT.

This chain connects TRBV5-4 to TRBJ2-2; 7 nucleotides agree with TRBD2. V dropped 7 bases and J dropped 6; count of bases not matched to a gene: 3. The CDR3 runs to 12 residues. CDR1 and CDR2 from the germline V gene are SGHNT and YYREEE (reference sequence). The CDR3 protein is CASWGLSGELFF. CDR3 DNA: TGTGCCAGCTGGGGACTATCCGGGGAGCTGTTTTTT.

The V gene is TRBV9, the J gene TRBJ1-5; a weak D match, TRBD1 (5 bases). V was cut by 4 bases and J by 7 bases, with 18 bases left in between. The CDR3 covers 15 residues. Looked up from germline, CDR1 is SGDLS and CDR2 is YYNGEE. CDR3 DNA sequence: TGTGCCAGCAGCCCCGGCCTCGGGGACGGCCAGCCCCAGCATTTT. Residues: CASSPGLGDGQPQHF.

The chain is built from TRBV6-5 and TRBJ2-1; the D is unclear. Deletions cut 4 bases from V and 4 bases from J, with 8 bases between. Germline CDR1 MNHEY, CDR2 SVGAGI. The CDR3 sequence is 13 residues long. CDR3 bases: TGTGCCAGCAGTTTGTATCGATACAATGAGCAGTTCTTC. Residues: CASSLYRYNEQFF.

This chain uses TRBV5-6 with TRBJ2-3, with TRBD2 matching over 7 bases. The germline gives CDR1 SGHDT, CDR2 YYEEEE. With 0 bases clipped from V and 2 bases from J, the junction kept 9 bases outside the gene matches. This CDR3 is built from 17 residues. The DNA for the CDR3 is TGTGCCAGCAGCTTGGGAGTTGGCGGGAGACCCACAGATACGCAGTATTTT. It codes for CASSLGVGGRPTDTQYF.

V is TRBV7-9 and J is TRBJ2-5; D is perhaps TRBD1 (6 bases). Matching the DNA end better, TRBJ2-7 makes the J call doubtful. The CDR3 is 13 residues long. Germline CDR1 and CDR2: SEHNR and FQNEAQ (reference sequence). The CDR3 is CASSLDEGDEQYF. In nucleotides, the CDR3 is TGTGCCAGCAGCTTAGACGAGGGGGACGAGCAGTACTTC.

Remarks on this clone: Other DNA sequences in the sample encode the same CDR3. J is TRBJ2-3 and V is TRBV9, with D possibly matching TRBD1 (5 bases). V dropped 0 bases and J dropped 1 base, with 9 bases sitting between them. The CDR3 has 15 residues. Per germline, CDR1 SGDLS and CDR2 YYNGEE. CDR3 DNA sequence: TGTGCCAGCAGCGTAGTGGGCAGGGGCACAGATACGCAGTATTTT. Its protein product is CASSVVGRGTDTQYF.

The chain links TRBV19 to TRBJ2-1; 11 bases map to TRBD2. Losses at the gene ends were 4 bases for V and 0 bases for J; bases not matched to a gene: 8. This CDR3 contains 18 residues. Germline V gene data show CDR1 as LNHDA and CDR2 as SQIVND (reference sequence). This CDR3 reads CASSTPGLAASSYNEQFF. The CDR3 DNA reads TGTGCCAGTAGTACACCGGGACTAGCGGCAAGCTCCTACAATGAGCAGTTCTTC.

The V and J genes are TRBV28 and TRBJ2-7; 7 positions agree with TRBD1. Trimming removed 7 bases from V and 6 bases from J; junction bases left unmatched: 12. The CDR3 contains 14 residues. CDR1 is MDHEN, CDR2 SYDVKM, per germline. For the CDR3, the DNA is TGTGCCAGCACCCCTGCAGGGGGTAATAGCGAGCAGTACTTC. Translated: CASTPAGGNSEQYF. Together with reference TRBV28 and TRBJ2-7, the CDR3 gives the full variable domain: DVKVTQSSRYLVKRTGEKVFLECVQDMDHENMFWYRQDPGLGLRLIYFSYDVKMKEKGDIPEGYSVSREKKERFSLILESASTNQTSMYLCASTPAGGNSEQYFGPGTRLTVT.

The rearrangement joins TRBV5-1 to TRBJ2-3; the D is unclear. CDR3 length: 16 residues. Germline values: CDR1 SGHRS, CDR2 YFSETQ. V was cut by 0 bases and J by 0 bases, with 11 bases left in between. CDR3 protein: CASSLAFGGSTDTQYF. CDR3 bases: TGCGCCAGCAGCTTGGCCTTTGGCGGAAGCACAGATACGCAGTATTTT.

This chain links TRBV30 with TRBJ2-1, with a weak D call TRBD2 (5 bases). The V gene lost 3 bases and the J gene lost 7 bases, with 16 bases spanning the gap. Germline CDR1 reads GTSNPN; CDR2 reads SVGIG (reference sequence). The CDR3 consists of 14 residues. This CDR3 reads CAWRRGLAPNEQFF. The DNA of the CDR3 is TGTGCCTGGAGACGCGGCCTAGCCCCAAATGAGCAGTTCTTC.

CDR3 region: CASRTSGRRQETQYF. The CDR3 nucleotides read TGTGCCAGCCGAACTAGCGGGAGGCGGCAAGAGACCCAGTACTTC. The chain employs TRBV9 and TRBJ2-5; 12 nucleotides line up with TRBD2. Germline V CDR1 and CDR2: SGDLS, YYNGEE. The CDR3 covers 15 residues. V lost 7 bases and J lost 2; bases outside the gene matches: 6.

The V and J genes are TRBV9 and TRBJ2-1; 7 bases are shared with TRBD1. CDR3 length equals 15 residues. Germline V gene lookup returns CDR1 SGDLS and CDR2 YYNGEE. The J segment lost 9 bases and the V segment lost 2 bases, leaving 11 bases of the junction unmatched. The chain's CDR3 is CASSVGTALLGEQFF. The CDR3 DNA reads TGTGCCAGCAGCGTGGGGACAGCCCTTTTGGGTGAGCAGTTCTTC.